Listed below are T cell receptor beta chains from one sample, sequenced in a study of T cells in tumors after PD-1 blockade. The protocol was immunoSEQ multiplex PCR, while the TCRdb copy is restricted to in-frame clones and leaves out a portion. The data show around 35,000 clones, 73% seen once. The specimen was PBMCs, collected after anti-PD-1 treatment. The receptors originated from a human donor with basal cell carcinoma. The CDR3 runs from the conserved cysteine through the conserved F or W. D genes are given only for firm matches. Clone size is given for some rows only: seen once, a few or many times, or a class if the clone is expanded.

v_gene	abundance	j_gene	d_gene	CDR3nt	CDR3aa
TRBV11-3	once	TRBJ2-7	TRBD1	TGTGCCAGCAGCTTAGGGACAGGGGCCGCTTACGAGCAGTACTTC	CASSLGTGAAYEQYF
TRBV4-2	NA	TRBJ2-7	NA	TGTGCCAGCAGCCAAGAAGGCGAGCAGTACTTC	CASSQEGEQYF
TRBV19	medium-sized	TRBJ2-7	NA	TGTGCCAGTGGGGGGGGCCGAGACTACGAGCAGTACTTC	CASGGGRDYEQYF
TRBV14	NA	TRBJ2-1	NA	TGTGCCAGCAGCCAAGATTCACGGATTTACAATGAGCAGTTCTTC	CASSQDSRIYNEQFF
TRBV7-2	NA	TRBJ2-5	NA	TGTGCCAGCAGCGCCCTGGGAGGTCAAGAGACCCAGTACTTC	CASSALGGQETQYF
TRBV6-2/TRBV6-3	NA	TRBJ2-1	NA	TGTGCCAGCAGTTTACAGGCGTACCTTTACAATGAGCAGTTCTTC	CASSLQAYLYNEQFF
TRBV7-9	NA	TRBJ1-5	TRBD1	TGTGCCAGCAGCTTAGAAAGTAGGGGGCAAGGCAATCAGCCCCAGCATTTT	CASSLESRGQGNQPQHF
TRBV7-2	NA	TRBJ2-3	NA	TGTGCCAGCAGCTTTGGGCGGGGCACAACAGATACGCAGTATTTT	CASSFGRGTTDTQYF
TRBV24-1	NA	TRBJ2-7	TRBD1	TGTGCCACCAGCGAATCAGGGGGAAGGAGCTCCTACGAGCAGTACTTC	CATSESGGRSSYEQYF
TRBV6-6	NA	TRBJ1-1	NA	TGTGCCAGCAGTCATCCGGTCCGAGGGACTGAAGCTTTCTTT	CASSHPVRGTEAFF
TRBV2	NA	TRBJ1-5	NA	TGTGCCAGCAGTCAACAGGGATTTAGCAATCAGCCCCAGCATTTT	CASSQQGFSNQPQHF
TRBV10-1	NA	TRBJ2-4	NA	TGCGCCACCCGCCCTGGCGGGGATCGGGACATTCAGTACTTC	CATRPGGDRDIQYF
TRBV7-2	NA	TRBJ2-6	NA	TGTGCCAGCAGCGAGCAGTCTGGGGCCAACGTCCTGACTTTC	CASSEQSGANVLTF
TRBV12-5	NA	TRBJ1-2	NA	TGTGCTAGTGGTTTGGGACCCGGGAAAGGCTACACCTTC	CASGLGPGKGYTF
TRBV19	NA	TRBJ2-4	TRBD1	TGTGCCAGTTCGACAGGGGGATGGGTGAGGTACTTC	CASSTGGWVRYF
TRBV7-2	NA	TRBJ2-3	TRBD1	TGTGCCAGCAGTTTACAGGGGGCAATAGATACGCAGTATTTT	CASSLQGAIDTQYF
TRBV7-2	NA	TRBJ1-6	NA	TGTGCCAGCAGCATTACTGGGATGCGGGCACCCCTCCACTTT	CASSITGMRAPLHF
TRBV9	few	TRBJ2-3	NA	TGTGCCAGCAGCGTGGGGTCTGGGCTAGAGATAGCATCAGATACGCAGTATTTT	CASSVGSGLEIASDTQYF
TRBV30	once	TRBJ1-5	TRBD1	TGTGCCTGGAGTCAGACAGGGGTGGGAAATCAGCCCCAGCATTTT	CAWSQTGVGNQPQHF
TRBV4-2	NA	TRBJ2-1	NA	TGTGCCAGCAGCCAAGATTTTAGGAGTCCTGAGCAGTTCTTC	CASSQDFRSPEQFF
TRBV6-6	few	TRBJ2-7	TRBD1	TGTGCCAGCAGTTTGCTCGCCGGACAGGGGGCCGAGCAGTACTTC	CASSLLAGQGAEQYF
TRBV6-2/TRBV6-3	NA	TRBJ1-1	TRBD1	TGTGCCAGCAGTTACTTGCCCGGGACAGCTAACACTGAAGCTTTCTTT	CASSYLPGTANTEAFF
TRBV7-2	NA	TRBJ2-7	NA	TGTGCCAGCAGCTTTAGGTCGGGGCCCTACGAGCAGTACTTC	CASSFRSGPYEQYF
TRBV14	few	TRBJ1-6	TRBD1	TGTGCCAGCAGCCAGGGGACAGTCTATAATTCACCCCTCCACTTT	CASSQGTVYNSPLHF
TRBV29-1	few	TRBJ2-7	NA	TGCAGCGGGGGTTCTACCTACGAGCAGTACTTC	CSGGSTYEQYF
TRBV27	NA	TRBJ2-3	NA	TGTGCCAGCAGATCTTCCCGCCGGACAGATACGCAGTATTTT	CASRSSRRTDTQYF
TRBV5-1	NA	TRBJ1-5	TRBD1	TGCGCCAGCAGCTTGGGCGAGGGGGCCGGCAATCAGCCCCAGCATTTT	CASSLGEGAGNQPQHF
TRBV7-2	NA	TRBJ2-4	TRBD2	TGTGCCAGCAGCCAGGTGGTAGCGGGAGTTTTAGGACCGAGGAACATTCAGTACTTC	CASSQVVAGVLGPRNIQYF
TRBV7-9	NA	TRBJ1-2	NA	TGTGCCAGCAGCTTGGGGGGGCTAGCCTATGGCTACACCTTC	CASSLGGLAYGYTF
TRBV5-8	few	TRBJ2-7	NA	TGTGCCAGCAGCTTTGGAGGGAATGAGCAGTACTTC	CASSFGGNEQYF
TRBV13	NA	TRBJ2-1	TRBD2	TGTGCCAGCAGCCGTCCGGGACTAGCGGGACGGGGGGGAGGCAATGAGCAGTTCTTC	CASSRPGLAGRGGGNEQFF
TRBV4-2	few	TRBJ2-2	NA	TGTGCAATCGGGAACAGGAACACCGGGGAGCTGTTTTTT	CAIGNRNTGELFF
TRBV3-1/TRBV3-2	NA	TRBJ1-2	TRBD1	TGTGCCAGCAGCCAAGATGGGACAGGGGGCCGGGGCTACACCTTC	CASSQDGTGGRGYTF
TRBV24-1	many	TRBJ2-1	NA	TGTGCCACCAGTACTACGGGGGCCAGGTACAATGAGCAGTTCTTC	CATSTTGARYNEQFF
TRBV7-2	NA	TRBJ2-7	NA	TGTGCCAGCAGCTTAAAAGACAGTCGCGAGCAGTACTTC	CASSLKDSREQYF
TRBV27	NA	TRBJ1-1	TRBD1	TGTGCCAGCAGTCCCCAGGGACAGCTGAACACTGAAGCTTTCTTT	CASSPQGQLNTEAFF
TRBV19	NA	TRBJ2-1	NA	TGTGCCAGTAGTATACAGATAGTCAATGAGCAGTTCTTC	CASSIQIVNEQFF
TRBV2	many	TRBJ1-2	NA	TGTGCCAGTAGAAAGCCTACAGGAGGGACTAACTATGGCTACACCTTC	CASRKPTGGTNYGYTF
TRBV5-1	NA	TRBJ2-1	TRBD2	TGCGCCAGCAGGCCTAGCGAGCGGGATGGTAATGAGCAGTTCTTC	CASRPSERDGNEQFF
TRBV7-2	NA	TRBJ2-2	TRBD1	TGTGCCAGCAGCCAAACAGGGGGCGGGACCGGGGAGCTGTTTTTT	CASSQTGGGTGELFF
TRBV7-9	once	TRBJ2-1	TRBD2	TGTGCCAGCAGCTTAGAAAGCGGGAGTTCCCATGAGCAGTTCTTC	CASSLESGSSHEQFF
TRBV5-4	once	TRBJ2-2	TRBD2	TGTGCCAGCAGCACGGCTAGCGGGAGGGCCCCCGGGGAGCTGTTTTTT	CASSTASGRAPGELFF
TRBV24-1	NA	TRBJ1-2	NA	TGTGCCACCAGTGAACAAGGGACACGCTACACCTTC	CATSEQGTRYTF
TRBV9	NA	TRBJ2-2	TRBD1	TGTGCCAGCAGCGACCGGACAGGCAGATCCGGGGAGCTGTTTTTT	CASSDRTGRSGELFF
TRBV19	NA	TRBJ2-2	NA	TGTGCCAGTAGTATAGACGGTAACAGGGTTTCCGGGGAGCTGTTTTTT	CASSIDGNRVSGELFF
TRBV7-3	few	TRBJ2-7	TRBD2	TGTGCCAGCAGCTCGAGACTAGCGGGAGCCGCCTACGAGCAGTACTTC	CASSSRLAGAAYEQYF
TRBV4-3	NA	TRBJ2-2	TRBD1	TGCGCCAGCAGGTACGAGACAGGGGACGGGACCGGGGAGCTGTTTTTT	CASRYETGDGTGELFF